These T cell receptor beta chains were read from a single sample in a study of blood T cell repertoires in COVID-19. The assay was immunoSEQ multiplex PCR, and TCRdb's table has in-frame clones only and misses some. The data show around 70,000 clones, about 82% seen once. Input material: peripheral blood. Receptor source: a human donor in a cohort sampled during active COVID-19. CDR3s include the opening cysteine and the closing phenylalanine or tryptophan. The order of the fields is J gene, clone size, V gene, D gene, CDR3 DNA, CDR3 protein. D genes are given only for firm matches. Where a row states a size, it is once, few, many or the class of an expanded clone; other rows omit it.

TRBJ2-1,.,TRBV5-1,.,TGCGCCAGCAGCTTCGGGGGAGTCCGTGAGCAGTTCTTC,CASSFGGVREQFF
TRBJ2-7,.,TRBV29-1,TRBD1,TGCAGCGTTGGGACAGGGTCTAACGAGCAGTACTTC,CSVGTGSNEQYF
TRBJ1-2,.,TRBV7-2,.,TGTGCCAGCAGCCCTCGGTCGGGGGATCCCTATGGCTACACCTTC,CASSPRSGDPYGYTF
TRBJ2-1,.,TRBV24-1,TRBD2,TGTGCCACCAGTGATCCCGGTCTAGCGGGAGGTCCTCAGTTCTTC,CATSDPGLAGGPQFF
TRBJ2-1,.,TRBV6-6,TRBD2,TGTGCCAGCAGTTACCCGCTAGCGGGAGACAATGAGCAGTTCTTC,CASSYPLAGDNEQFF
TRBJ2-1,.,TRBV2,TRBD2,TGTGCCAGCAGAGGCAGCGGGAGACAGTACAATGAGCAGTTCTTC,CASRGSGRQYNEQFF
TRBJ2-7,.,TRBV6-5,TRBD1,TGTGCCAGCAGTCCAGGGACAGGAAGCTACGAGGAGCAGTACTTC,CASSPGTGSYEEQYF
TRBJ2-7,few,TRBV27,.,TGTGCCAGCAGTCTCCGGTACAGGGACTACGAGCAGTACTTC,CASSLRYRDYEQYF
TRBJ2-1,.,TRBV30,.,TGTGCCTGGAGCGCATGGCGGGGCGGCCACTCCTACAATGAGCAGTTCTTC,CAWSAWRGGHSYNEQFF
TRBJ1-5,.,TRBV4-3,TRBD1,TGCGCCAGCAGCCACCGGGACAGGGGAGATCAGCCCCAGCATTTT,CASSHRDRGDQPQHF
TRBJ2-7,.,TRBV14,.,TGTGCCAGCAGCCAGGCAGACTACGAGCAGTACTTC,CASSQADYEQYF
TRBJ1-4,few,TRBV6-1,TRBD1,TGTGCCAGCAGTGAATCCGTTTTGTGGACAGGGCTCGGAAAACTGTTTTTT,CASSESVLWTGLGKLFF
TRBJ1-1,few,TRBV5-6,.,TGTGCCAGCAGCGCTCCTCCACAGGGCACTGAAGCTTTCTTT,CASSAPPQGTEAFF
TRBJ1-2,.,TRBV28,.,TGTGCCAGCAGTCCGGCCGGGGGAGGGAGCTATGGCTACACCTTC,CASSPAGGGSYGYTF
TRBJ2-7,.,TRBV28,.,TGTGCCAGCAGTCCACACGACAGAGGTGGCGAGCAGTACTTC,CASSPHDRGGEQYF
TRBJ2-5,once,TRBV7-2,TRBD2,TGTGCCAGCAGCCTCACTAGCGGCCAAGAGACCCAGTACTTC,CASSLTSGQETQYF
TRBJ2-7,few,TRBV5-1,.,TGCGCCAGCAGCCTACAGGGATACTCCTACGAGCAGTACTTC,CASSLQGYSYEQYF
TRBJ1-3,.,TRBV30,TRBD1,TGTGCCTGGATTCACAGGGGATCTGGAAACACCATATATTTT,CAWIHRGSGNTIYF
TRBJ1-2,.,TRBV27,TRBD1,TGTGCCAGCAGTCTCGGACAGGGAGTAGCCGGCTACACCTTC,CASSLGQGVAGYTF
TRBJ1-5,once,TRBV28,.,TGTGCCAGCAGTTTAACCCCCGACAGTGGTCAGCCCCAGCATTTT,CASSLTPDSGQPQHF
TRBJ2-2,.,TRBV7-3,TRBD1,TGTGCCAGCAGCTTGGACAGGGGGTGGTACACCGGGGAGCTGTTTTTT,CASSLDRGWYTGELFF
TRBJ2-7,.,TRBV3-1/TRBV3-2,TRBD2,TGTGCCAGCAGCCAAGAGGTTTTACTAGCGGGGGGAAGCTCCTACGAGCAGTACTTC,CASSQEVLLAGGSSYEQYF
TRBJ2-7,.,TRBV10-2,TRBD1,TGCGCCAGCAGTGCTCTCCGGACAGGGGCCGACGAGCAGTACTTC,CASSALRTGADEQYF
TRBJ2-5,few,TRBV5-1,TRBD2,TGCGCCAGCAGCTTGGGGGCTAGCGGGAGACGGGAGACCCAGTACTTC,CASSLGASGRRETQYF
TRBJ2-7,many,TRBV11-2,TRBD1,TGTGCCAGCAGCCCAACCGGGACAGGGAGGTACGAGCAGTACTTC,CASSPTGTGRYEQYF
TRBJ1-1,.,TRBV12-3/TRBV12-4,TRBD1,TGTGCCAGCAGTTTCAGGGGGCCGACTGAAGCTTTCTTT,CASSFRGPTEAFF
TRBJ1-3,few,TRBV2,.,TGTGCCAGCAGTGAACGGTTCTCTGGAAACACCATATATTTT,CASSERFSGNTIYF
TRBJ2-1,.,TRBV7-9,.,TGTGCCAGCAGCTTATCATCGGACGGGAAGAATGAGCAGTTCTTC,CASSLSSDGKNEQFF
TRBJ2-7,.,TRBV28,TRBD1,TGTGCCAGCAGACCGGGACAGGGGTACGAGCAGTACTTC,CASRPGQGYEQYF
TRBJ2-7,.,TRBV24-1,TRBD1,TGTGCCACCAGTGCAGCTACGGGACAGGGGACCCCCTACGAGCAGTACTTC,CATSAATGQGTPYEQYF
TRBJ2-5,.,TRBV25-1,TRBD1,TGTGCCAGCAGTGACCGGGACAGGGGGCGTTTGGAGACCCAGTACTTC,CASSDRDRGRLETQYF
TRBJ2-5,once,TRBV28,TRBD1,TGTGCCAGCACCCAGGGGGTTGAACAAGAGACCCAGTACTTC,CASTQGVEQETQYF
TRBJ1-2,.,TRBV13,.,TGTGCCAGCACCTCCCTCCGGGGTAACTATGGCTACACCTTC,CASTSLRGNYGYTF
TRBJ2-3,.,TRBV6-5,.,TGTGCCAGCAGTTATGGGGGACTTGGCACAGATACGCAGTATTTT,CASSYGGLGTDTQYF
TRBJ1-4,.,TRBV6-6,TRBD1,TGTGCCAGCAGTTATCAACAGGGGACATCAGAAAAACTGTTTTTT,CASSYQQGTSEKLFF
TRBJ2-7,.,TRBV1,.,TGCACCAGCAGCCGTCCAGAAGGGGATGGGTACGAGCAGTACTTC,CTSSRPEGDGYEQYF
TRBJ1-2,.,TRBV27,TRBD1,TGTGCCAGCAGTTTAACCCCGGACAGGACTGATGGCTACACCTTC,CASSLTPDRTDGYTF
TRBJ2-2,.,TRBV28,.,TGTGCCAGCAGTCCCCCCAGGGACACCGGGGAGCTGTTTTTT,CASSPPRDTGELFF
TRBJ1-5,once,TRBV4-3,.,TGCGCCAGCAGCCAAGAACATGACACAGGTAGTTTTCAGCCCCAGCATTTT,CASSQEHDTGSFQPQHF
TRBJ1-1,.,TRBV6-5,.,TGTGCCAGCTCAGGGTACATGAACACTGAAGCTTTCTTT,CASSGYMNTEAFF
TRBJ2-7,.,TRBV6-6,.,TGTGCCAGCACGCCCTTAGCTAGCGCAAACTCCTACGAGCAGTACTTC,CASTPLASANSYEQYF